This T cell receptor (beta chain) is drawn from a study of cytomegalovirus exposure and HLA in healthy donors. CDR3 length: 12 residues. Germline assignment: CDR1 MNHEY and CDR2 SVGAGI. V was pared by 5 bases and J by 13 bases, with 17 bases between. The donors comprised healthy bone marrow donors. Amplification used 60 Vbeta primers and 13 Jbeta primers. Assay: immunoSEQ multiplex PCR; the TCRdb copy retains only in-frame clones and omits some. The sample records about 160,000 clones, 75% to 85% being singletons. Overall study results and limits: Later work found that TCR association rates differed between HLA loci; DRB1 had the most and HLA-C the fewest.

Points on this clone: Its specificity is unknown.

The clonotype originates from a man younger than 40 in good health and CMV-seronegative. Sequenced material: PBMCs. The chain recombines TRBV6-5 with TRBJ1-2; the D gene is possibly TRBD1 (6 bases). The CDR3 protein is CASSGIQGLRTF. The CDR3 coding sequence is TGTGCCAGCAGTGGAATACAGGGCCTTCGCACCTTC.